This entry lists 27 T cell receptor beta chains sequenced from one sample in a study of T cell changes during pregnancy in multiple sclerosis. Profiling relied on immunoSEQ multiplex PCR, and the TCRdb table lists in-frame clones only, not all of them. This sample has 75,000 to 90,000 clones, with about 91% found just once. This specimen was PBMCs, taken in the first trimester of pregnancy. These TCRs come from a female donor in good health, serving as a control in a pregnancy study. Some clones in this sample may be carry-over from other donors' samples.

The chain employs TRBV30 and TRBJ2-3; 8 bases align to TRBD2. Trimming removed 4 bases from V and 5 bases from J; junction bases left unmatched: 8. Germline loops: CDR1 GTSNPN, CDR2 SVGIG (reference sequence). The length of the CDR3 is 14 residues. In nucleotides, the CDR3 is TGTGCCTGGACTACCAGCGGGAGTGGAGATACGCAGTATTTT. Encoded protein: CAWTTSGSGDTQYF.

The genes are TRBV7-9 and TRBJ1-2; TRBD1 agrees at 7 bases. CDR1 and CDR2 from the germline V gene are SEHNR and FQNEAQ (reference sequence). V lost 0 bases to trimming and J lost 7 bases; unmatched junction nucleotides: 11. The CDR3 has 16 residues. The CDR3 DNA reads TGTGCCAGCAGCTTAGCGCGAGACAGGGACTCTGCTGGCTACACCTTC. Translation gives CASSLARDRDSAGYTF.

CDR3 nucleotides: TGTGCCAGCAGTTTATTTGCAGGGAGGGCCACTGAAGCTTTCTTT. Amino acid sequence: CASSLFAGRATEAFF. The J gene is TRBJ1-1, the V gene TRBV28, with TRBD1 as a possible D gene (5 bases). This CDR3 has 15 residues. V shed 1 base and J shed 4 bases, with 13 bases lying between them. Germline V gene lookup returns CDR1 MDHEN and CDR2 SYDVKM. The variable domain in full, completed from reference TRBV28 and TRBJ1-1, reads DVKVTQSSRYLVKRTGEKVFLECVQDMDHENMFWYRQDPGLGLRLIYFSYDVKMKEKGDIPEGYSVSREKKERFSLILESASTNQTSMYLCASSLFAGRATEAFFGQGTRLTVV.

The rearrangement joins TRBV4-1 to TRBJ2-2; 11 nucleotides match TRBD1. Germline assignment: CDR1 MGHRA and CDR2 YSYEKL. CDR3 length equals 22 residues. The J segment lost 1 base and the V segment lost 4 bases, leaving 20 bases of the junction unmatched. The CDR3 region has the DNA TGCGCCAGCAGCCGCGACCGGACAGGGGGCTCGTCTAGCACAGAGAACACCGGGGAGCTGTTTTTT. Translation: CASSRDRTGGSSSTENTGELFF.

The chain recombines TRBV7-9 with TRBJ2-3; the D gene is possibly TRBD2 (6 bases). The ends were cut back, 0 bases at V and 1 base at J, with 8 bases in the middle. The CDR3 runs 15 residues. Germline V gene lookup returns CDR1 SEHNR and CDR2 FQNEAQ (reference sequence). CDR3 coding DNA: TGTGCCAGCAGCTTAGCGGGGGGTCGCACAGATACGCAGTATTTT. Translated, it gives CASSLAGGRTDTQYF.

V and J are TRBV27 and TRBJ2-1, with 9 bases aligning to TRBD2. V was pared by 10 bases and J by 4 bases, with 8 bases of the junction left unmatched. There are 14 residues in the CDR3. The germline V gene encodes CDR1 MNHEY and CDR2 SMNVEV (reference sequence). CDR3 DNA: TGTGCCACCTCCCCGGGACTAGCATACAATGAGCAGTTCTTC. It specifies CATSPGLAYNEQFF.

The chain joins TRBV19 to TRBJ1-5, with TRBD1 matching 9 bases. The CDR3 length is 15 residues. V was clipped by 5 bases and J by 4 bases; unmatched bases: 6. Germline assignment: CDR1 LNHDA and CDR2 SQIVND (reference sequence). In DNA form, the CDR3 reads TGTGCCAGTAGTCCGATTGGACAGGGGAATCAGCCCCAGCATTTT. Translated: CASSPIGQGNQPQHF.

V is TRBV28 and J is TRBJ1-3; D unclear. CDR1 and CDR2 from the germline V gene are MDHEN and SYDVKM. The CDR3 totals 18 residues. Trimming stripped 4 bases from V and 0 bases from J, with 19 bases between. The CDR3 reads CASSYVTPLSISGNTIYF. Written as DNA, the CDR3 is TGTGCCAGCAGTTACGTAACCCCACTCTCTATCTCTGGAAACACCATATATTTT.

CDR3 protein: CASRAGDYNEQFF. CDR3 nucleotides: TGTGCCAGCAGAGCAGGGGATTACAATGAGCAGTTCTTC. V is TRBV6-5 and J is TRBJ2-1; a possible D gene is TRBD1 (6 bases). The CDR3 runs 13 residues. The ends were cut back, 6 bases at V and 4 bases at J, with 10 bases in the middle. Germline lookup yields CDR1 MNHEY and CDR2 SVGAGI.

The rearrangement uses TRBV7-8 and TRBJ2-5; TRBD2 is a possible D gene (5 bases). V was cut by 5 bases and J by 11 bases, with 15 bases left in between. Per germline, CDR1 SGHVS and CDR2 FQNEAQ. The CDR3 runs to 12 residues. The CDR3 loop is CASSPGPGEQYF. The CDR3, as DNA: TGTGCCAGCAGCCCCGGGCCCGGGGAACAGTACTTC.

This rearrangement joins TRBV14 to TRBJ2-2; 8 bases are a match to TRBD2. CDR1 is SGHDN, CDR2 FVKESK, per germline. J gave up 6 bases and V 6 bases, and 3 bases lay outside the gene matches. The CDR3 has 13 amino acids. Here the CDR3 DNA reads TGTGCCAGCAGGATCGGGAGGGCCGGGGAGCTGTTTTTT. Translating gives CASRIGRAGELFF.

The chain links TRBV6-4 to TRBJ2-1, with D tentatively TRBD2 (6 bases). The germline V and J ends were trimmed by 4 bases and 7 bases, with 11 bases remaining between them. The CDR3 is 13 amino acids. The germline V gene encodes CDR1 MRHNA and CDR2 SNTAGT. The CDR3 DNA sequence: TGTGCCAGCAGTGCCGAGGGACTGAATGAGCAGTTCTTC. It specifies CASSAEGLNEQFF.

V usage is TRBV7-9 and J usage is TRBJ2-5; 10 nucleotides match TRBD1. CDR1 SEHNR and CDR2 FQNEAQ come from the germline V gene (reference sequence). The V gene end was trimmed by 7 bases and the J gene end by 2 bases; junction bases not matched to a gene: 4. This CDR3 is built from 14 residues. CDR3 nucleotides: TGTGCCAGCACCCGGACAGGGGGGCAAGAGACCCAGTACTTC. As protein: CASTRTGGQETQYF.

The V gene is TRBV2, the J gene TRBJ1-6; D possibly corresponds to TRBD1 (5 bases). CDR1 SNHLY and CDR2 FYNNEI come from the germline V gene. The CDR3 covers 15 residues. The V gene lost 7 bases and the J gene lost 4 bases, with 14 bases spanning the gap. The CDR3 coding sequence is TGTGCCAGCACCAAGGACGGGACTTATAATTCACCCCTCCACTTT. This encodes CASTKDGTYNSPLHF.

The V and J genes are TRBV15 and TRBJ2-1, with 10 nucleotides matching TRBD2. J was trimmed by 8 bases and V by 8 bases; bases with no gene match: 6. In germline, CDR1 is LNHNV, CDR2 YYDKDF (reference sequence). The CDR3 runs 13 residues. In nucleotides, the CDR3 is TGTGCCACCCGAACTAGCGGGAACGATGAGCAGTTCTTC. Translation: CATRTSGNDEQFF.

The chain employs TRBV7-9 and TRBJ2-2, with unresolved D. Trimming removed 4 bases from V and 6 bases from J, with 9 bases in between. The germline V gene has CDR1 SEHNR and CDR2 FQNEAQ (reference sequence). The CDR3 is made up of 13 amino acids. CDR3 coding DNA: TGTGCCAGCAGCTCGGGTCGCGCCGGGGAGCTGTTTTTT. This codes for CASSSGRAGELFF.

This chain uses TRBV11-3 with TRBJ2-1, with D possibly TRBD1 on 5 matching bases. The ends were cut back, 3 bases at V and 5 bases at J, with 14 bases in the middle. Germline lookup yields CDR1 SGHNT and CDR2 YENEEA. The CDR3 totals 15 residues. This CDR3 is CASSFGYAGNNEQFF. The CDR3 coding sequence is TGTGCCAGCAGCTTCGGATATGCAGGGAACAATGAGCAGTTCTTC.

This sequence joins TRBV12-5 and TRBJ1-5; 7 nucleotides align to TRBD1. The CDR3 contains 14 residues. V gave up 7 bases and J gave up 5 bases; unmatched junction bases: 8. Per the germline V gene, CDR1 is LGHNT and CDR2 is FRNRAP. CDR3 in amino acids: CASAPDRDYQPQHF. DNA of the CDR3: TGTGCTAGTGCTCCCGACAGGGACTATCAGCCCCAGCATTTT. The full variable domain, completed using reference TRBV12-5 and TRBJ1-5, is DARVTQTPRHKVTEMGQEVTMRCQPILGHNTVFWYRQTMMQGLELLAYFRNRAPLDDSGMPKDRFSAEMPDATLATLKIQPSEPRDSAVYFCASAPDRDYQPQHFGDGTRLSIL.

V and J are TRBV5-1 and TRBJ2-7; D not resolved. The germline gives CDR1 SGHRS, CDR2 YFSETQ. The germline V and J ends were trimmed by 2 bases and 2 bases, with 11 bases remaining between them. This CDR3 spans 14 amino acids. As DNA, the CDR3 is TGCGCCAGCAGCTTCGAGCCCCAGGCCTACGAGCAGTACTTC. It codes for CASSFEPQAYEQYF.

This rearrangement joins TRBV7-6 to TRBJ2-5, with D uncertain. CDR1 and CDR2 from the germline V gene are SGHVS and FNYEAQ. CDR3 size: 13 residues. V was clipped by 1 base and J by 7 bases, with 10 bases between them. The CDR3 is CASSLEYSGTQYF. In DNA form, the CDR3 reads TGTGCCAGCAGCTTAGAGTATTCGGGGACCCAGTACTTC.

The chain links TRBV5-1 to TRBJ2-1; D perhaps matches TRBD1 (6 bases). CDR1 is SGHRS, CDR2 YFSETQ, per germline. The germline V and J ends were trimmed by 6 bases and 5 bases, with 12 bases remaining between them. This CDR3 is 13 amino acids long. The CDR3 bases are TGCGCCAGCAACCCGACAGGAGACAATGAGCAGTTCTTC. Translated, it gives CASNPTGDNEQFF.

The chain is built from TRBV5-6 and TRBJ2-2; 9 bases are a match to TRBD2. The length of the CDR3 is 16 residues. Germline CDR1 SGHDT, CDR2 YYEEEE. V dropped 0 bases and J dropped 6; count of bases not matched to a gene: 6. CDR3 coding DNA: TGTGCCAGCAGCTTGGTGCGTAGCGGGGGCGCCGGGGAGCTGTTTTTT. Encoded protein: CASSLVRSGGAGELFF.

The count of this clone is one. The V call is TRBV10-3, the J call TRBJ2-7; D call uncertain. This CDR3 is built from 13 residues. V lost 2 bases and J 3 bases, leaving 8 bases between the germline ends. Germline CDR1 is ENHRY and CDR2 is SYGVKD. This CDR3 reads CAISEPQNYEQYF. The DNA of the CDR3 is TGTGCCATCAGTGAGCCTCAGAACTACGAGCAGTACTTC.

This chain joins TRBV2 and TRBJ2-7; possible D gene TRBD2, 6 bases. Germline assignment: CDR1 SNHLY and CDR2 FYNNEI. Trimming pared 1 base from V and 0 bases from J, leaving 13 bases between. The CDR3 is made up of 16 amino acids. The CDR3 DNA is TGTGCCAGCAGTGAAGACGGGGGAACCCTCTCCTACGAGCAGTACTTC. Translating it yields CASSEDGGTLSYEQYF.

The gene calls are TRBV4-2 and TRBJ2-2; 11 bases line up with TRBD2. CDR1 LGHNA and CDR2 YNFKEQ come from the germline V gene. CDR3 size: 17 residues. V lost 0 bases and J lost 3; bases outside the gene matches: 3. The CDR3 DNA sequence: TGTGCCAGCAGCCAAGAATCTAGCGGGGGGTACACCGGGGAGCTGTTTTTT. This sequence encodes CASSQESSGGYTGELFF.

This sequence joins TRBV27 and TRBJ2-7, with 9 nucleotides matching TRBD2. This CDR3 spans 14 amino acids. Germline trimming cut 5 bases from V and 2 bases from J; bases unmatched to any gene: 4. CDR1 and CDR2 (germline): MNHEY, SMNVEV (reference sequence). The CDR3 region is CASSSGRYTYEQYF. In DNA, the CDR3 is TGTGCCAGCAGTAGCGGGAGGTATACCTACGAGCAGTACTTC.

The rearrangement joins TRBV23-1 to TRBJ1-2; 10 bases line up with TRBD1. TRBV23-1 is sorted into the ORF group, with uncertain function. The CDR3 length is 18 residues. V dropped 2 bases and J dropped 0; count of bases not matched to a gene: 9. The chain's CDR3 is CASSQLYGQGGANYGYTF. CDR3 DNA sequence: TGCGCCAGCAGTCAACTCTATGGACAGGGGGGGGCTAACTATGGCTACACCTTC.